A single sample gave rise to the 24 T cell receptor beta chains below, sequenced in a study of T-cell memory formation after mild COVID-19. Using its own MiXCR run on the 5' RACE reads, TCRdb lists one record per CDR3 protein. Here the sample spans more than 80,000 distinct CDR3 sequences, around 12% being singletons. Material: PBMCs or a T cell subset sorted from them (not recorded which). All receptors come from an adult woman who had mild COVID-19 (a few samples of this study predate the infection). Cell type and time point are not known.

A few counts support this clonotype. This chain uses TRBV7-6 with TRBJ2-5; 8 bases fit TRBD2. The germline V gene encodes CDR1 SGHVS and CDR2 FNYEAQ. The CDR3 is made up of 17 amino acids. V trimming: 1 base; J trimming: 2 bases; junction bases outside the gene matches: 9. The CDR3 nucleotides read TGTGCCAGCAGCTTAGTAGCGGGGCTTAGCGGGCAAGAGACCCAGTACTTC. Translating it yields CASSLVAGLSGQETQYF.

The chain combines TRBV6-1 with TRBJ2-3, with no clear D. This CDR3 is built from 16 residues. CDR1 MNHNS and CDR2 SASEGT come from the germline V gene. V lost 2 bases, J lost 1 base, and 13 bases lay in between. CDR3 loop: CASSEKVGSGTDTQYF. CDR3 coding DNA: TGTGCCAGCAGTGAAAAGGTTGGCTCGGGCACAGATACGCAGTATTTT.

The CDR3 coding sequence is TGCAGCGTTGTTTTGAAGATAGGGGTTTCCATTATGAACACTGAAGCTTTCTTT. Translating it yields CSVVLKIGVSIMNTEAFF. The rearrangement joins TRBV29-1 to TRBJ1-1; tentatively, D is TRBD1 (5 bases). Germline loops: CDR1 SQVTM, CDR2 ANQGSEA. V lost 4 bases and J lost 0, with 24 bases in between. The CDR3 covers 18 residues. Full variable domain (rest looked up from reference TRBV29-1 and TRBJ1-1): SAVISQKPSRDICQRGTSLTIQCQVDSQVTMMFWYRQQPGQSLTLIATANQGSEATYESGFVIDKFPISRPNLTFSTLTVSNMSPEDSSIYLCSVVLKIGVSIMNTEAFFGQGTRLTVV.

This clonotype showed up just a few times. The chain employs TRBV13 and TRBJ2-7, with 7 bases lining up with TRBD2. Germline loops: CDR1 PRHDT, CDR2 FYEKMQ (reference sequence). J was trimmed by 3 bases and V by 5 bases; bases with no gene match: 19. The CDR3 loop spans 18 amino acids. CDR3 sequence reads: CASSPAVVGGPRGYEQYF. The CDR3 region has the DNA TGTGCCAGCAGCCCGGCGGTAGTGGGAGGGCCCCGGGGCTACGAGCAGTACTTC.

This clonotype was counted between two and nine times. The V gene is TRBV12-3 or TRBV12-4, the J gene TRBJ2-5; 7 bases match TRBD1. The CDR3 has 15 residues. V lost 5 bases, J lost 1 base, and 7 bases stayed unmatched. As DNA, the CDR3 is TGTGCCAGCAGTATGGACAGGAATCTCCAAGAGACCCAGTACTTC. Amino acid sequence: CASSMDRNLQETQYF.

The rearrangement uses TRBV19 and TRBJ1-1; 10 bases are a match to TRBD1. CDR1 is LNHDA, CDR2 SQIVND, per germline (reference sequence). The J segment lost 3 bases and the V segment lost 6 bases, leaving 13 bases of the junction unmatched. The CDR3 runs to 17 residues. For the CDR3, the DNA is TGTGCCAGTAGCTCCGTCCCGGGACAGGGGTCGGACACTGAAGCTTTCTTT. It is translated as CASSSVPGQGSDTEAFF.

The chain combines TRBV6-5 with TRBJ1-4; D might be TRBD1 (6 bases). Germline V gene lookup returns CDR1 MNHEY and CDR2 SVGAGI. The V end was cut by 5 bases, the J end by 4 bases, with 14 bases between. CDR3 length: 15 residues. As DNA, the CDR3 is TGTGCCAGCAGTCCCCAGGACAGTTTTAATGAAAAACTGTTTTTT. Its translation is CASSPQDSFNEKLFF.

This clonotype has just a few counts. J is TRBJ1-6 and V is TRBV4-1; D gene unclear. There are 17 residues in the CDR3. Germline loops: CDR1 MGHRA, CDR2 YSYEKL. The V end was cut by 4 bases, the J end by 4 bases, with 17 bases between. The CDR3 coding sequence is TGCGCCAGCAGCCTCGCGGAAGCAATGGGGTATAATTCACCCCTCCACTTT. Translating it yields CASSLAEAMGYNSPLHF.

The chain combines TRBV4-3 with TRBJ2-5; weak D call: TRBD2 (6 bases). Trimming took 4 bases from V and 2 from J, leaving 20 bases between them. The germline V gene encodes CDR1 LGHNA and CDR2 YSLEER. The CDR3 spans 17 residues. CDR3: CASSRGVGRSSQETQYF. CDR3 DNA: TGCGCCAGCAGCCGGGGGGTTGGCCGGAGCTCGCAAGAGACCCAGTACTTC.

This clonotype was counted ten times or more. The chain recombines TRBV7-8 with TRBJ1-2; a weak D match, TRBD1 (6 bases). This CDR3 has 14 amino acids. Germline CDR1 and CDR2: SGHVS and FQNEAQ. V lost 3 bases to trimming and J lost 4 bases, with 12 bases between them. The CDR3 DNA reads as TGTGCCAGCAGCTTGGGGGGCGAGGGCTATGGCTACACCTTC. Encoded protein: CASSLGGEGYGYTF.

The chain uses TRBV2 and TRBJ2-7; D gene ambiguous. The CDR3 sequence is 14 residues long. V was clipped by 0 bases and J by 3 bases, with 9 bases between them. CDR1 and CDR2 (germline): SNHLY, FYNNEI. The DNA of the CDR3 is TGTGCCAGCAGTGAAGCGAGAGGTAACTACGAGCAGTACTTC. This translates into CASSEARGNYEQYF.

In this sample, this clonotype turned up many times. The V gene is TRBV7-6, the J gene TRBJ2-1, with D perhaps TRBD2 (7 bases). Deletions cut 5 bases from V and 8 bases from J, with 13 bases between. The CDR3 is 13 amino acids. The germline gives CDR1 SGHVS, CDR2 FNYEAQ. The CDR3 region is CASSPRGGDEQFF. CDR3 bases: TGTGCCAGCAGCCCCAGGGGAGGGGATGAGCAGTTCTTC.

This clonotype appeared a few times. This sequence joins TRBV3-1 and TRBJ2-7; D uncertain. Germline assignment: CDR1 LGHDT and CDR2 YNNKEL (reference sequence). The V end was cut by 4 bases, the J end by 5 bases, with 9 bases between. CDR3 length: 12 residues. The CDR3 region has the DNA TGTGCCAGCAGCCTAGGGCTCAACGAGCAGTACTTC. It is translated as CASSLGLNEQYF.

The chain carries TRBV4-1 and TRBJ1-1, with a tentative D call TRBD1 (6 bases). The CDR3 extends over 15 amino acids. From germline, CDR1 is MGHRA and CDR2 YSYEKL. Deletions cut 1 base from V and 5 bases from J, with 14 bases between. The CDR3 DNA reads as TGCGCCAGCAGCCAAGCGTCAGGGGTGGGGACTGAAGCTTTCTTT. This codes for CASSQASGVGTEAFF.

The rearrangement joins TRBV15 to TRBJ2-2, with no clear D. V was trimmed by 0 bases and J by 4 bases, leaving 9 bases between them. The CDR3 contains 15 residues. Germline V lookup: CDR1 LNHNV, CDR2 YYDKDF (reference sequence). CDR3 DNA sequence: TGTGCCACCAGCAGAGAGGCCACCTTCACCGGGGAGCTGTTTTTT. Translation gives CATSREATFTGELFF.

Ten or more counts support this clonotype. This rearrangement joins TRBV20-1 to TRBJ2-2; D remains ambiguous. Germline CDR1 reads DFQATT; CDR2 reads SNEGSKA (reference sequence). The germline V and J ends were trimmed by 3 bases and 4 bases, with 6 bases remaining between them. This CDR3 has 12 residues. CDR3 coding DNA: TGCAGTGCTAGGGCCCCCACCGGGGAGCTGTTTTTT. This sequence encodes CSARAPTGELFF.

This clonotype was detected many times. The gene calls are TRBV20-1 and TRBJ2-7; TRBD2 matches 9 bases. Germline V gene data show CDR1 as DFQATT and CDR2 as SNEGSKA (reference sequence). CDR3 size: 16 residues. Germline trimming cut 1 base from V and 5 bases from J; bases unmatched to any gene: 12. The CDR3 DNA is TGCAGTGCTAGAGTAATACGGACTAGCGAGGTAAACGAGCAGTACTTC. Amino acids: CSARVIRTSEVNEQYF.

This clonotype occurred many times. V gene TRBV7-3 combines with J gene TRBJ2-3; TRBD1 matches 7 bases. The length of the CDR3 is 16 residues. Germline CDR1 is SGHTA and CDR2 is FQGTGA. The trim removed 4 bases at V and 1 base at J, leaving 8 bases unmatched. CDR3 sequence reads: CASSSQGFDGTDTQYF. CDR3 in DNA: TGTGCCAGCAGCTCACAGGGGTTTGACGGCACAGATACGCAGTATTTT.

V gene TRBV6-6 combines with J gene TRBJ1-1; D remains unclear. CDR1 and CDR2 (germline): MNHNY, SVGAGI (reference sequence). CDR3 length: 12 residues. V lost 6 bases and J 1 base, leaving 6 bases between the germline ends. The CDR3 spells CASRLTNTEAFF. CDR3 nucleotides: TGTGCCAGCAGGCTGACGAACACTGAAGCTTTCTTT.

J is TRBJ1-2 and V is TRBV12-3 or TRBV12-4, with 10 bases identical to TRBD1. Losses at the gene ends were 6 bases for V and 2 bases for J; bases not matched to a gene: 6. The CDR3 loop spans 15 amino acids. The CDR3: CASSRGTGENYGYTF. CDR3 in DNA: TGTGCCAGCAGCAGAGGGACAGGGGAGAACTATGGCTACACCTTC.

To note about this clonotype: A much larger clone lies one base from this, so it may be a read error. This chain's CDR3 is CASSVAADTQYF. The CDR3 bases are TGTGCCAGCAGCGTAGCGGCAGATACGCAGTATTTT. V usage is TRBV9 and J usage is TRBJ2-3, with D uncertain. The CDR3 is made up of 12 amino acids. Trimming cost V 0 bases and J 4 bases, with 3 bases left between them. Germline CDR1 reads SGDLS; CDR2 reads YYNGEE.

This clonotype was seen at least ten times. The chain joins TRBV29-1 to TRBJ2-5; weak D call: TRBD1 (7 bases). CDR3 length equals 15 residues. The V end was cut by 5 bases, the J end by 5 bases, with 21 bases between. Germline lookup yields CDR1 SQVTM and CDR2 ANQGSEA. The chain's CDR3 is CSVTGTGDWGETQYF. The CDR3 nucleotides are TGCAGCGTTACCGGTACAGGGGACTGGGGGGAGACCCAGTACTTC.

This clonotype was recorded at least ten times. The DNA for the CDR3 is TGTGCCACCAGTAAAACACAGGTGGACAACTCTGGGGCCAACGTCCTGACTTTC. Its translation: CATSKTQVDNSGANVLTF. The chain carries TRBV24-1 and TRBJ2-6; D perhaps matches TRBD1 (5 bases). The V gene lost 6 bases and the J gene lost 0 bases, with 17 bases spanning the gap. This CDR3 is built from 18 residues. The germline gives CDR1 KGHDR, CDR2 SFDVKD.

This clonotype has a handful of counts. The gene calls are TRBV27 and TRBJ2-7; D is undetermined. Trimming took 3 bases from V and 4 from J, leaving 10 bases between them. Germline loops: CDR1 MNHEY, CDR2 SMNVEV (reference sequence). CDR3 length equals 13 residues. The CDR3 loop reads CASSFNPRYEQYF. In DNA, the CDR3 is TGTGCCAGCAGTTTTAACCCCAGATACGAGCAGTACTTC.